The 25 T cell receptor beta chains listed next were all sequenced from one sample in a study of shared clonotypes between healthy human individuals. Some clones are missing from TCRdb's copy, which holds only in-frame ones; the method was immunoSEQ multiplex PCR. The table lists approximately 510,000 clones, about four fifths of them singletons, with over 10% in the top ten. Sample: PBMCs. These receptors were collected from a woman between 35 and 50 years old in good health. Some clones in this sample may be carry-over from other donors' samples.

J is TRBJ2-5 and V is TRBV2, with 11 bases identical to TRBD1. Germline CDR1 and CDR2: SNHLY and FYNNEI. This CDR3 has 15 amino acids. V shed 6 bases and J 4 bases; nucleotides not matched to a gene: 7. The CDR3 loop is CASSLDRGRVETQYF. The CDR3, as DNA: TGTGCCAGCAGCCTGGACAGGGGGCGCGTAGAGACCCAGTACTTC.

The chain couples TRBV5-4 to TRBJ2-5; D not certain. The V gene lost 1 base and the J gene lost 2 bases, with 12 bases spanning the gap. This CDR3 spans 15 amino acids. Germline loops: CDR1 SGHNT, CDR2 YYREEE (reference sequence). In nucleotides, the CDR3 is TGTGCCAGCAGCTTGAGGGTGGCTGGGCAAGAGACCCAGTACTTC. As protein: CASSLRVAGQETQYF.

The chain carries TRBV25-1 and TRBJ2-2; D is undetermined. Germline V CDR1 and CDR2: MGHDK, SYGVNS. V lost 0 bases and J 4 bases, leaving 12 bases between the germline ends. There are 16 residues in the CDR3. The CDR3 sequence: CASSEYPAMGTGELFF. The CDR3 DNA reads as TGTGCCAGCAGTGAATATCCAGCGATGGGCACCGGGGAGCTGTTTTTT.

The J gene is TRBJ2-1, the V gene TRBV7-9; weak D call: TRBD2 (6 bases). This CDR3 has 16 residues. V lost 4 bases to trimming and J lost 6 bases, with 19 bases between them. Germline CDR1 and CDR2: SEHNR and FQNEAQ (reference sequence). CDR3 nucleotides: TGTGCCAGCAGCTCGACTGTCGGCGGGACGGGCAATGAGCAGTTCTTC. It specifies CASSSTVGGTGNEQFF.

The V and J genes are TRBV19 and TRBJ2-2, with unresolved D. The V end was cut by 6 bases, the J end by 5 bases, with 7 bases between. Germline CDR1 reads LNHDA; CDR2 reads SQIVND (reference sequence). The CDR3 runs to 12 residues. The CDR3 protein is CASRDGTGELFF. The CDR3 DNA sequence: TGTGCCAGTAGGGATGGGACCGGGGAGCTGTTTTTT.

The CDR3 sequence: CASSFTGQGAYEQYF. CDR3 bases: TGTGCCAGCAGTTTCACAGGACAGGGGGCATACGAGCAGTACTTC. This chain uses TRBV28 with TRBJ2-5; 11 positions match TRBD1. With the DNA end fitting TRBJ2-7 better, the J assignment may be wrong. The length of the CDR3 is 15 residues. Germline-derived CDR1 and CDR2 are MDHEN and SYDVKM.

V gene TRBV5-1 combines with J gene TRBJ2-2; possibly TRBD2 for D (5 bases). Germline CDR1 and CDR2: SGHRS and YFSETQ. The CDR3 runs 15 residues. Trimming left V 1 base short and J 6 bases short, with 13 bases between. CDR3 residues: CASSLNERAAGELFF. The CDR3 DNA sequence: TGCGCCAGCAGCTTGAATGAGAGGGCCGCCGGGGAGCTGTTTTTT.

The chain links TRBV6-1 to TRBJ2-1; D gene unclear. The CDR3 runs to 13 residues. Germline assignment: CDR1 MNHNS and CDR2 SASEGT. Trimming pared 8 bases from V and 5 bases from J, leaving 13 bases between. The CDR3 nucleotides are TGTGCCAGCGATTCCGAAGGGCACAATGAGCAGTTCTTC. Its protein product is CASDSEGHNEQFF.

As to this clone: A far larger clone is a single base away, which makes a read error likely. Other DNA sequences of this sample code for an identical CDR3. CDR3 in amino acids: CASSLRTAETGYTF. CDR3 sequence (DNA): TGCGCCAGCAGCCTGAGGACCGCAGAAACGGGCTACACCTTC. The chain links TRBV6-1 to TRBJ1-2; D ambiguous. Germline CDR1 reads MNHNS; CDR2 reads SASEGT. The CDR3 is made up of 14 amino acids.

In its sample, this clone was seen a few times. The chain has TRBV4-3 and TRBJ1-2; tentatively, D is TRBD1 (5 bases). V was cut by 3 bases and J by 8 bases, with 16 bases left in between. The CDR3 loop spans 14 amino acids. Per the germline V gene, CDR1 is LGHNA and CDR2 is YSLEER. The CDR3 DNA is TGCGCCAGCAGCCAGGGCAGGGCTCGCGGAGGCTACACCTTC. Its protein product is CASSQGRARGGYTF.

In its sample, this clone was seen once. CDR3 DNA sequence: TGTGCCAGCAGTTTAACAGGGGGCGCTTCGGACACTGAAGCTTTCTTT. It codes for CASSLTGGASDTEAFF. V is TRBV28 and J is TRBJ1-1, with TRBD1 identical over 9 bases. The CDR3 has 16 residues. CDR1 and CDR2 from the germline V gene are MDHEN and SYDVKM. J gave up 3 bases and V 2 bases, and 7 bases lay outside the gene matches.

The chain is built from TRBV30 and TRBJ2-7, with a possible D match to TRBD2 (6 bases). V gave up 4 bases and J gave up 2 bases, with 12 bases separating them. Germline values: CDR1 GTSNPN, CDR2 SVGIG (reference sequence). CDR3 length: 13 amino acids. CDR3 region: CAWNSGTPYEQYF. The CDR3 DNA reads TGTGCCTGGAACTCAGGGACTCCCTACGAGCAGTACTTC.

The rearrangement uses TRBV2 and TRBJ1-3; D may be TRBD1 (5 bases). V lost 2 bases, J lost 8 bases, and 16 bases lay in between. CDR1 SNHLY and CDR2 FYNNEI come from the germline V gene. The CDR3 is 15 amino acids. The CDR3, as DNA: TGTGCCAGCAGTGAAAAGGGGACCCCCTGGGACACCATATATTTT. It specifies CASSEKGTPWDTIYF.

The J gene is TRBJ2-3, the V gene TRBV30; 9 bases match TRBD2. CDR3 length equals 14 residues. The J segment lost 2 bases and the V segment lost 3 bases, leaving 3 bases of the junction unmatched. The V gene's germline CDR1 is GTSNPN and CDR2 SVGIG (reference sequence). CDR3 DNA: TGTGCCTGGAGGTTAGCGGGAGTCACAGATACGCAGTATTTT. Protein sequence: CAWRLAGVTDTQYF.

This clone was counted only a few times. V gene TRBV6-1 combines with J gene TRBJ2-7; D gene unclear. Between the trimmed V and J ends, which lost 3 bases and 4 bases, there was a span of 7 bases. The germline V gene encodes CDR1 MNHNS and CDR2 SASEGT. The CDR3 has 12 residues. The CDR3 here is CASSDGFYEQYF. CDR3 DNA sequence: TGTGCCAGCAGTGACGGTTTTTACGAGCAGTACTTC.

CDR3 bases: TGTGCCAGCAGCTTAAAGGGCGGGCAAAACATTCAGTACTTC. Translated, it gives CASSLKGGQNIQYF. The rearrangement joins TRBV7-9 to TRBJ2-4; TRBD2 is a possible D gene (5 bases). CDR1 SEHNR and CDR2 FQNEAQ come from the germline V gene (reference sequence). This CDR3 spans 14 amino acids. V lost 2 bases to trimming and J lost 5 bases, with 10 bases between them. Full variable domain (remainder filled in from reference TRBV7-9 and TRBJ2-4): DTGVSQNPRHKITKRGQNVTFRCDPISEHNRLYWYRQTLGQGPEFLTYFQNEAQLEKSRLLSDRFSAERPKGSFSTLEIQRTEQGDSAMYLCASSLKGGQNIQYFGAGTRLSVL.

This clone was observed a few times. The junction and the germline gene differ at one end; a read error may be behind it. The V and J genes are TRBV7-2 and TRBJ2-5, with D tentatively TRBD2 (5 bases). Per the germline V gene, CDR1 is SGHTA and CDR2 is FQGNSA. The CDR3 totals 13 residues. In DNA, the CDR3 is TGTGCCAGCACCTTAGGCGGGCAAGAGACCCAGTACTTC. Its protein product is CASTLGGQETQYF.

V usage is TRBV11-2 and J usage is TRBJ1-4; 9 nucleotides match TRBD1. CDR3 length: 16 residues. CDR1 and CDR2 from the germline V gene are SGHAT and FQNNGV. V was clipped by 4 bases and J by 8 bases; unmatched bases: 11. The chain's CDR3 is CASSSQPGQGNEKLFF. The CDR3 nucleotides read TGTGCCAGCAGCTCGCAACCGGGACAGGGAAACGAAAAACTGTTTTTT.

CDR3 loop: CASSQTWGEGPEQFF. Written as DNA, the CDR3 is TGTGCCAGCAGCCAAACATGGGGGGAGGGCCCTGAGCAGTTCTTC. The J gene is TRBJ2-1, the V gene TRBV4-2; 7 bases are shared with TRBD2. Germline assignment: CDR1 LGHNA and CDR2 YNFKEQ. This CDR3 is built from 15 residues. V was pared by 2 bases and J by 9 bases, with 10 bases of the junction left unmatched.

The V gene is TRBV5-1, the J gene TRBJ1-3; D is possibly TRBD1 (5 bases). The CDR3 is made up of 17 amino acids. V was trimmed by 0 bases and J by 0 bases, leaving 13 bases between them. Germline lookup yields CDR1 SGHRS and CDR2 YFSETQ. The CDR3 sequence: CASSLGDSISSGNTIYF. Written as DNA, the CDR3 is TGCGCCAGCAGCTTGGGTGACAGCATTTCCTCTGGAAACACCATATATTTT.

The rearrangement uses TRBV7-9 and TRBJ2-1; perhaps TRBD2 as D (5 bases). Trimming took 3 bases from V and 4 from J, leaving 13 bases between them. CDR3 length equals 15 residues. CDR1 is SEHNR and CDR2 is FQNEAQ in the germline V gene (reference sequence). CDR3 DNA sequence: TGTGCCAGCAGCTTCGGTGGGAGTAGGTACAATGAGCAGTTCTTC. Translating it yields CASSFGGSRYNEQFF.

This chain joins TRBV9 and TRBJ2-1; a weak D match, TRBD2 (6 bases). The length of the CDR3 is 15 residues. CDR1 is SGDLS, CDR2 YYNGEE, per germline. V lost 2 bases, J lost 4 bases, and 13 bases lay in between. CDR3 region: CASSVSGLAYNEQFF. For the CDR3, the DNA is TGTGCCAGCAGCGTGTCGGGACTGGCTTACAATGAGCAGTTCTTC.

V usage is TRBV30 and J usage is TRBJ2-5, with D perhaps TRBD2 (6 bases). CDR1 GTSNPN and CDR2 SVGIG come from the germline V gene (reference sequence). The length of the CDR3 is 15 residues. V was clipped by 8 bases and J by 5 bases, with 24 bases between them. The CDR3 bases are TGTGCCCGAGGGACCTTCGGGAGTGGTCGGGAGACCCAGTACTTC. Its translation is CARGTFGSGRETQYF.

The chain joins TRBV27 to TRBJ2-4, with D perhaps TRBD1 or TRBD2 (6 bases each). Trimming pared 3 bases from V and 7 bases from J, leaving 13 bases between. Germline assignment: CDR1 MNHEY and CDR2 SMNVEV (reference sequence). The CDR3 has 14 residues. CDR3 sequence reads: CASSFSRGRNIQYF. In DNA, the CDR3 is TGTGCCAGCAGTTTCTCAAGGGGGAGGAACATTCAGTACTTC.

This clone was observed a handful of times. One junction end disagrees with the germline gene, perhaps due to a read error. The chain links TRBV6-5 to TRBJ1-1; no clear D. This CDR3 has 12 amino acids. CDR1 is MNHEY, CDR2 SVGAGI, per germline. CDR3 in amino acids: CAVGSGSTEAFF. Here the CDR3 DNA reads TGCGCAGTAGGGTCGGGCTCCACTGAAGCTTTCTTT.